This TCR beta chain was sequenced for a study of Ad26.COV2.S vaccination and SARS-CoV-2 variants. Some clones are missing from TCRdb's copy, which holds only in-frame ones; the method was immunoSEQ multiplex PCR. The sample consists of 350,000 to 450,000 clones, about four fifths of them appearing once. A single count supports this clone. CDR1 SQVTM and CDR2 ANQGSEA come from the germline V gene. V lost 4 bases, J lost 5 bases, and 17 bases lay in between. This CDR3 is 14 amino acids long. Specified treatment: about 20 received Ad26.COV2.S at low or high dose, single or two shots; 5 received placebo; per-sample allocation not given. Samples were taken on day 63 after the first vaccine or placebo injection.

The specimen comprised peripheral blood, sampled in a trial of Ad26.COV2.S vaccine versus placebo. The clonotype originates from a person between 18 and 65 years old who received the Ad26.COV2.S COVID-19 vaccine or a placebo. This chain joins TRBV29-1 and TRBJ2-5; D may be TRBD1 or TRBD2 (6 bases each). The CDR3 nucleotides read TGCAGCGTTGGGGGGGCAGGGTCACGGGAGACCCAGTACTTC. Protein product: CSVGGAGSRETQYF.